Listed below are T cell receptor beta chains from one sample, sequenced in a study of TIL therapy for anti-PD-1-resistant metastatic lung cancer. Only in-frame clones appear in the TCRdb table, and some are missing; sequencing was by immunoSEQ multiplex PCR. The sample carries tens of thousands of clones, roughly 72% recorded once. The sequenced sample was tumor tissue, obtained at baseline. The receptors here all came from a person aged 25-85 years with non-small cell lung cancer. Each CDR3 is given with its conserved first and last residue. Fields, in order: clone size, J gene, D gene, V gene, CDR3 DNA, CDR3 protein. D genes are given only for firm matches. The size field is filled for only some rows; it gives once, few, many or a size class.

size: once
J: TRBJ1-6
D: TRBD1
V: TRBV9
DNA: TGTGCCAGCAGCGCTGGACAGGGGGTGAATTCACCCCTCCACTTT
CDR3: CASSAGQGVNSPLHF

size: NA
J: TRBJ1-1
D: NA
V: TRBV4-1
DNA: TGCGCCAGCAGCCAAGGGGGTACAGGGTATTTGAACACTGAAGCTTTCTTT
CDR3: CASSQGGTGYLNTEAFF

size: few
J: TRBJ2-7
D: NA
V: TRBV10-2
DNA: TGCGCCAGCAGTGAGGTACAGTACGAGCAGTACTTC
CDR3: CASSEVQYEQYF

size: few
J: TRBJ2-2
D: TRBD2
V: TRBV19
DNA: TGTGCCAGTAGTCCCCCAGGGAGGGACACCGGGGAGCTGTTTTTT
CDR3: CASSPPGRDTGELFF

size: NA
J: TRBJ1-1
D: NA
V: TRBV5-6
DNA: TGTGCCAGCAGCTTGGTAGGGCCGGGCGGCACTGAAGCTTTCTTT
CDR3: CASSLVGPGGTEAFF

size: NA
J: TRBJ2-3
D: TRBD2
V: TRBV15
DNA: TGTGCCACCAGCCGGAGTAGCGGGGGATGGGAAGATACGCAGTATTTT
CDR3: CATSRSSGGWEDTQYF

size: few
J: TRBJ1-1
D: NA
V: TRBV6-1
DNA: TGTGCCAGCACTACAGGGATCTCTGAAGCTTTCTTT
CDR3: CASTTGISEAFF

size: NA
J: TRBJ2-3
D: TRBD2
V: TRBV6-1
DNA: TGTGCCAGCAGTGGTTACCGGGGGGGGTCCACAGATACGCAGTATTTT
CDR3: CASSGYRGGSTDTQYF

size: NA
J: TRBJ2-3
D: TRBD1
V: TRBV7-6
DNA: TGTGCCAGCAGCTTACCGGGACAGAGCACAGATACGCAGTATTTT
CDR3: CASSLPGQSTDTQYF

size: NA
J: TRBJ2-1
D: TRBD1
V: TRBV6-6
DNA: TGTGCCAGCAGTTACCGGGACAGGGGCTACAATGAGCAGTTCTTC
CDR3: CASSYRDRGYNEQFF